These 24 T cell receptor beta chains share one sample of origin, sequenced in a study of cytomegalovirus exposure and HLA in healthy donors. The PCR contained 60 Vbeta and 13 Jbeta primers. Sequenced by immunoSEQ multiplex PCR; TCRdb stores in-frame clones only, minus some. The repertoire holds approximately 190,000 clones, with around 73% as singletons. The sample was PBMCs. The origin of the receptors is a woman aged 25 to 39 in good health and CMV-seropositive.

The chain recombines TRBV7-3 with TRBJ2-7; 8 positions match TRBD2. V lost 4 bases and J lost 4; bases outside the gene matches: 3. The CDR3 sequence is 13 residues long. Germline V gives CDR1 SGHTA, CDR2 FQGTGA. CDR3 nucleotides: TGTGCCAGCAGCTCGGGGGGGCGATACGAGCAGTACTTC. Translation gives CASSSGGRYEQYF.

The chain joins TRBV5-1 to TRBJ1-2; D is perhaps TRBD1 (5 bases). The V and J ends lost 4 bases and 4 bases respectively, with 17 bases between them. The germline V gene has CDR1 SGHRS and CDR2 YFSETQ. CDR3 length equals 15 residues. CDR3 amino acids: CASSPDLQALYGYTF. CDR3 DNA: TGCGCCAGCAGCCCCGACCTACAGGCGCTCTATGGCTACACCTTC.

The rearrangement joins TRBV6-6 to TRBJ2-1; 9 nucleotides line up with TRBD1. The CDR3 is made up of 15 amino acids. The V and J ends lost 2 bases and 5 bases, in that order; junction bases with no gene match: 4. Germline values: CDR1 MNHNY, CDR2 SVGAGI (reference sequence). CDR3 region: CASSYTGQGHNEQFF. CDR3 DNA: TGTGCCAGCAGTTACACGGGACAGGGCCACAATGAGCAGTTCTTC.

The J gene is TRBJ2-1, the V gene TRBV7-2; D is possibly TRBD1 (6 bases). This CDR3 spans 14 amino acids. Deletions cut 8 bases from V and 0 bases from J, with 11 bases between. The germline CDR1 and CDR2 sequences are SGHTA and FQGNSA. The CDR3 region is CASRNRVSYNEQFF. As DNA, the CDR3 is TGTGCCAGCCGCAACAGGGTCTCCTACAATGAGCAGTTCTTC.

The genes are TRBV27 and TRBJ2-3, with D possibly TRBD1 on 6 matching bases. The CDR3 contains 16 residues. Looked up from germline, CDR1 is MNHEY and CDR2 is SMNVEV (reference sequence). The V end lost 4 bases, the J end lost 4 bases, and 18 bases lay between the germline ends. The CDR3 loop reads CASSSHREVSADTQYF. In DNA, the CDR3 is TGTGCCAGCAGTTCCCACAGGGAAGTGAGTGCAGATACGCAGTATTTT.

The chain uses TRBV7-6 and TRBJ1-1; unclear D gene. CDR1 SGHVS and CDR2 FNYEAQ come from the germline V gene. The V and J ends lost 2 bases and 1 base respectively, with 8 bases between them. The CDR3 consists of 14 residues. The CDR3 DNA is TGTGCCAGCAGCTTACAGGAAGCGAACACTGAAGCTTTCTTT. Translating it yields CASSLQEANTEAFF.

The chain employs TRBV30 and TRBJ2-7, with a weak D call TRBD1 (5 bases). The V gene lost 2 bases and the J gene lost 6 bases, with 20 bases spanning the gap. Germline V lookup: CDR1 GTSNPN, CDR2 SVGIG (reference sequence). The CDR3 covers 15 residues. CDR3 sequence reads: CAWSPPFQGAAEQYF. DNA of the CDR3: TGTGCCTGGAGTCCCCCGTTTCAGGGCGCGGCCGAGCAGTACTTC.

CDR3 amino acids: CASSFELGLYEQYF. The DNA for the CDR3 is TGTGCCAGCAGCTTCGAGCTAGGTTTATACGAGCAGTACTTC. V is TRBV7-2 and J is TRBJ2-7; no reliable D call. Germline V CDR1 and CDR2: SGHTA, FQGNSA. Trimming took off 3 bases at V and 4 bases at J, with 13 bases between the two ends. CDR3 size: 14 residues. Drawing the rest from reference TRBV7-2 and TRBJ2-7, the complete variable domain is GAGVSQSPSNKVTEKGKDVELRCDPISGHTALYWYRQSLGQGLEFLIYFQGNSAPDKSGLPSDRFSAERTGGSVSTLTIQRTQQEDSAVYLCASSFELGLYEQYFGPGTRLTVT.

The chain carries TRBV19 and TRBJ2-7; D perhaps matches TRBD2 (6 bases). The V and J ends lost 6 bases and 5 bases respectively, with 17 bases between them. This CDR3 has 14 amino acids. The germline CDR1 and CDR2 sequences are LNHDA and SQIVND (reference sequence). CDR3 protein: CASSPQGGSDEQYF. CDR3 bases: TGTGCCAGTAGCCCCCAGGGAGGATCGGACGAGCAGTACTTC.

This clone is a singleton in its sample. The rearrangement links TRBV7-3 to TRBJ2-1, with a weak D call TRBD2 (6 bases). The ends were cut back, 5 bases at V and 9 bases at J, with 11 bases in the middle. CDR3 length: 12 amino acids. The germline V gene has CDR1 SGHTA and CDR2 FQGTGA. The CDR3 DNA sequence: TGTGCCAGCAGCATCGGGACTCGTGAGCAGTTCTTC. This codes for CASSIGTREQFF.

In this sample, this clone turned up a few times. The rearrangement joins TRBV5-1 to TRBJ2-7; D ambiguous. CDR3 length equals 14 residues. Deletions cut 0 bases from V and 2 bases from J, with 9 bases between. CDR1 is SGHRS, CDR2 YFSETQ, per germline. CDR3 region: CASSLDHVAYEQYF. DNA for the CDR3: TGCGCCAGCAGCTTGGACCACGTAGCCTACGAGCAGTACTTC.

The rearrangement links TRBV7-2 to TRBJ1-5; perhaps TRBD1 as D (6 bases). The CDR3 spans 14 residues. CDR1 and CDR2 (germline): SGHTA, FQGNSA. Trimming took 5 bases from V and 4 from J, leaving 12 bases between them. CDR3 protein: CASSPDSGNQPQHF. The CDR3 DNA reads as TGTGCCAGCAGCCCGGACAGTGGAAATCAGCCCCAGCATTTT.

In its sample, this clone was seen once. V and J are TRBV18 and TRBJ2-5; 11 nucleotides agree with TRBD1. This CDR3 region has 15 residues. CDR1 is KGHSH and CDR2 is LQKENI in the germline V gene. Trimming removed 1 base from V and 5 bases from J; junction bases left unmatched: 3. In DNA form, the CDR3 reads TGTGCCAGCTCACCACGGGACAGGGGGACGGAGACCCAGTACTTC. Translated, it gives CASSPRDRGTETQYF.

The CDR3, as DNA: TGTGCCAGCAGCCAAGACGGAGGTTCCTACGAGCAGTACTTC. As protein: CASSQDGGSYEQYF. The rearrangement joins TRBV9 to TRBJ2-7; weak D call: TRBD2 (5 bases). The CDR3 totals 14 residues. The V gene's germline CDR1 is SGDLS and CDR2 YYNGEE. Deletions cut 4 bases from V and 1 base from J, with 12 bases between.

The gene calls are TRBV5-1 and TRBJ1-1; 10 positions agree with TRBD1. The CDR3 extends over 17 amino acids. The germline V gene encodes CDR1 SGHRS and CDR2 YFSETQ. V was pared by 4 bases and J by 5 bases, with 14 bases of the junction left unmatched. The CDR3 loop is CASSTWDRGSMGTEAFF. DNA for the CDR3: TGCGCCAGCAGCACGTGGGACAGGGGATCGATGGGGACTGAAGCTTTCTTT.

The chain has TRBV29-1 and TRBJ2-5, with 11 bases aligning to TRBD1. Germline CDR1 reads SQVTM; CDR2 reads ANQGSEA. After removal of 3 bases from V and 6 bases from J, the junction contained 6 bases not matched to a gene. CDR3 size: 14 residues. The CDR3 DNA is TGCAGCGTTGAGAGGACAGGGGGCGCGCAGACCCAGTACTTC. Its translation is CSVERTGGAQTQYF.

Here the CDR3 reads CASSHRERATNEKLFF. The CDR3 bases are TGTGCCAGCAGTCACAGGGAACGGGCAACTAATGAAAAACTGTTTTTT. The gene calls are TRBV25-1 and TRBJ1-4; TRBD1 might be the D (6 bases). CDR1 and CDR2 from the germline V gene are MGHDK and SYGVNS. The CDR3 sequence is 16 residues long. V lost 5 bases, J lost 0 bases, and 13 bases lay in between.

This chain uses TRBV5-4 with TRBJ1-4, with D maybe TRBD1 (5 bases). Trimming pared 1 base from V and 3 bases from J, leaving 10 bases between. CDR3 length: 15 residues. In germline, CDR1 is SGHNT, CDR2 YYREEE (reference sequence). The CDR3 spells CASSLSWGANEKLFF. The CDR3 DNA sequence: TGTGCCAGCAGCTTGAGCTGGGGGGCTAATGAAAAACTGTTTTTT.

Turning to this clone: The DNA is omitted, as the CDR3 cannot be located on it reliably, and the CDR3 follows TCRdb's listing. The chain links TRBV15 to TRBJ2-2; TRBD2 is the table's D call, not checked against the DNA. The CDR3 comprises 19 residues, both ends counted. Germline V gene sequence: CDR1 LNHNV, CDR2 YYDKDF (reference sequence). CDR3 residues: CATSRDPPGVAFGNGELFF.

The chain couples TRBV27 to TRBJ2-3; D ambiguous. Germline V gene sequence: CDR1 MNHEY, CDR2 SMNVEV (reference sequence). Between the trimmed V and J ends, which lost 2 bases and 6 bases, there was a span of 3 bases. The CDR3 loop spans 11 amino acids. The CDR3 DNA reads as TGTGCCAGCAGTTTACGGGATACGCAGTATTTT. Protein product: CASSLRDTQYF.

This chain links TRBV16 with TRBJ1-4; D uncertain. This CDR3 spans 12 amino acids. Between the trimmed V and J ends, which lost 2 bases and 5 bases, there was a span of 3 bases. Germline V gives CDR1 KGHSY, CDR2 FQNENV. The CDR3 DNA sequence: TGTGCCAGCAGCCAACGGAATGAAAAACTGTTTTTT. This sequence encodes CASSQRNEKLFF.

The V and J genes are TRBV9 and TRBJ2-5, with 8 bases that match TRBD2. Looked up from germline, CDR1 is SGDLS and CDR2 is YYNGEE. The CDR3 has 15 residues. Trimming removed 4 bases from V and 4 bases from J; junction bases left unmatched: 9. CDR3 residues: CASSTSGTRGETQYF. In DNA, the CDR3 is TGTGCCAGCAGCACCTCCGGGACTAGAGGAGAGACCCAGTACTTC. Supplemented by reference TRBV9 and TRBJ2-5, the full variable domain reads DSGVTQTPKHLITATGQRVTLRCSPRSGDLSVYWYQQSLDQGLQFLIQYYNGEERAKGNILERFSAQQFPDLHSELNLSSLELGDSALYFCASSTSGTRGETQYFGPGTRLLVL.

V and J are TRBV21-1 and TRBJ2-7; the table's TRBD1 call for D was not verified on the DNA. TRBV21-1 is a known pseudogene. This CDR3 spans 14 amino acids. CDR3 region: CAPNRDRASYEQYF. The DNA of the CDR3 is TGTGCTCCGAACCGGGACAGGGCTTCCTACGAGCAGTACTTC.

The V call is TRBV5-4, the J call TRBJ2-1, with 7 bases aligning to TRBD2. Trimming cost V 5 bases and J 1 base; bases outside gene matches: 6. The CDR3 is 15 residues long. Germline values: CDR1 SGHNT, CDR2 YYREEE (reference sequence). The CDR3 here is CASSSTSDSYNEQFF. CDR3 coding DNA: TGTGCCAGCAGTTCAACTAGCGATTCCTACAATGAGCAGTTCTTC. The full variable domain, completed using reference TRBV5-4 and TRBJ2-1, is ETGVTQSPTHLIKTRGQQVTLRCSSQSGHNTVSWYQQALGQGPQFIFQYYREEENGRGNFPPRFSGLQFPNYSSELNVNALELDDSALYLCASSSTSDSYNEQFFGPGTRLTVL.